This T cell receptor beta chain was profiled in a study of neurological immune-mediated disorders. The V and J ends lost 3 bases and 1 base respectively, with 6 bases between them. The CDR3 is 13 residues long. This clonotype has at least ten counts. From the 5' RACE reads, TCRdb called clonotypes with MiXCR, one entry per CDR3 protein. This table holds 50,000 or so distinct CDR3 sequences, 10% to 12% found once. The source is a man aged 55 to 70 in good health. J is TRBJ1-1 and V is TRBV12-3 or TRBV12-4; D call uncertain. The sequenced sample consisted of PBMCs. CDR3 in amino acids: CASSFRPNTEAFF. The CDR3 DNA is TGTGCCAGCAGTTTCCGCCCGAACACTGAAGCTTTCTTT.